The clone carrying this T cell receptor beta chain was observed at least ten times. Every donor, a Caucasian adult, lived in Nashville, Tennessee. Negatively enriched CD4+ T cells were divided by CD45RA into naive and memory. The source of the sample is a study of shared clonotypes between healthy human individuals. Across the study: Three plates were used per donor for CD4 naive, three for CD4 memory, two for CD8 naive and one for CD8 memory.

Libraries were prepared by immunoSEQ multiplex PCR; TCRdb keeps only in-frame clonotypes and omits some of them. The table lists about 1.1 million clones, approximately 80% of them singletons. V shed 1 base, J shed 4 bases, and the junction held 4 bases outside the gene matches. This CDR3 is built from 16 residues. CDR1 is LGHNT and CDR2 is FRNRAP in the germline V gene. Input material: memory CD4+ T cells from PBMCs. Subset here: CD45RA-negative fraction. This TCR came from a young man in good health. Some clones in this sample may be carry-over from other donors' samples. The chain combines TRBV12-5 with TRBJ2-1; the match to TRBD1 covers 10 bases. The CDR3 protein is CASGLATGGLYNEQFF. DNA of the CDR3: TGTGCTAGTGGTTTGGCGACAGGGGGCTTATACAATGAGCAGTTCTTC. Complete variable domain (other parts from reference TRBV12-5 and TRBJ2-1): DARVTQTPRHKVTEMGQEVTMRCQPILGHNTVFWYRQTMMQGLELLAYFRNRAPLDDSGMPKDRFSAEMPDATLATLKIQPSEPRDSAVYFCASGLATGGLYNEQFFGPGTRLTVL.